These T cell receptor beta chains were read from a single sample in a study of T cells in Graves' hyperthyroidism and ophthalmopathy. In TCRdb, the multiplex PCR reads were re-called with MiXCR into one record per CDR3 protein. The repertoire includes some 800,000 distinct CDR3 sequences, over 35% of them detected once, and about 9% sits in the top ten. Sequenced: blood. These receptors originate from a man in his late teens or twenties with Graves' hyperthyroidism. CDR3s leave out the opening cysteine and the closing phenylalanine or tryptophan. Rows may omit the clone size; those that give it use once, few, many or a size class.

TRBV20-1 | 12 | few | SAARTDSNQPQH
TRBV7-9 | 12 | many | ASSLDRATYEQY
TRBV25-1 | 10 | . | ASQDLNTEAF
TRBV6-6 | 12 | . | ASSYGGAGNTIY
TRBV24-1 | 11 | many | ATSDSGPDEQY
TRBV2 | 12 | . | ASDRTSGIYEQY
TRBV19 | 12 | . | ASTSQGRGTEAF
TRBV5-1 | 12 | many | ASSLDRGFYGYT
TRBV29-1 | 9 | . | SVEEGREAF
TRBV25-1 | 14 | . | ASSFSRENRGKGYT
TRBV11-2 | 14 | . | ASSQASTGGLGEQY
TRBV10-3 | 13 | few | ASRPGQAGNTEAF
TRBV2 | 13 | many | ASSEQGEMNTEAF
TRBV7-9 | 14 | . | ASSQFTGASGNTIY
TRBV6-1 | 13 | . | ASSPGGPPSYEQY
TRBV2 | 10 | many | ASKGLTQPQH
TRBV13 | 12 | few | ASSPGTGDVEQY
TRBV7-9 | 16 | few | ASSLYGLRATGNSPLH
TRBV5-8 | 14 | . | ASSRPLDRAPYEQY
TRBV25-1 | 14 | . | ASSPARTGANSPPH
TRBV12-3/TRBV12-4 | 13 | . | ASSLSPGAGETQY
TRBV7-8 | 12 | few | ASSSGTFNYGYT
TRBV7-8 | 12 | . | ASRGQGGLYEQY
TRBV25-1 | 16 | many | ASSRRQTTTYSNQPQH
TRBV7-2 | 14 | . | ASSLGPALNTGELF
TRBV2 | 12 | . | ASRILAGRETQY
TRBV4-1 | 13 | . | ASSQDHAQGQPQH
TRBV20-1 | 14 | many | SALGGGGGLNTEAF
TRBV29-1 | 10 | . | SSEGAHTEAF
TRBV12-3/TRBV12-4 | 13 | . | ASSEGTGEVREQY
TRBV7-2 | 13 | . | ASSIAGRSTETQH
TRBV2 | 14 | . | ASSEARQAANYGYT
TRBV6-6 | 14 | few | ASRRDWDSGANVLT
TRBV6-5 | 13 | . | ASSYDGGSGNTIY
TRBV7-9 | 10 | many | ASSLVGGPLH
TRBV7-2 | 14 | many | ASSSRGTSGRNEQY
TRBV5-1 | 12 | few | ASSLSELSYEQY
TRBV5-6 | 13 | once | ASSLLALDSYEQY
TRBV7-2 | 10 | many | ASSLFRTEAF
TRBV10-3 | 12 | . | AIRRDGPKETQY
TRBV9 | 14 | many | ASSVYPGTMNTEAF
TRBV15 | 14 | . | ATSRKSLRGSYEQY
TRBV4-1 | 15 | . | ASSQVSQGGYGSPLH
TRBV5-4 | 11 | . | ASTRGQATEAF
TRBV29-1 | 12 | . | SPTGGGYSYEQY
TRBV13 | 11 | . | ASSPVAGDEQY
TRBV9 | 12 | few | ASSDSGPGETQY
TRBV7-9 | 12 | once | ANNQRGVNTEAF
TRBV20-1 | 8 | many | SAIGDTIY
TRBV11-2 | 13 | few | ASSFTGVGQETQY
TRBV29-1 | 12 | many | SVVWADTNQGQH
TRBV24-1 | 11 | many | ATSVGQGGELF
TRBV5-1 | 12 | few | ASSDGTDRDEQY
TRBV14 | 10 | . | ASSQDFGKKY
TRBV29-1 | 16 | many | SVLKVVFADRAQETQY
TRBV5-6 | 15 | few | ASSLGYGGQGSDGYT
TRBV15 | 11 | many | ATSRDRRDTQY